Listed below are T cell receptor beta chains from one sample, sequenced in a study of human T cells and chemical hapten exposure. Each CDR3 protein gets one entry after TCRdb re-called the 5' RACE reads with MiXCR. The sample has about 80,000 distinct CDR3 sequences, approximately 8% seen once. These receptors were taken from a male donor in good health. The CDR3 runs from the conserved cysteine through the conserved F or W. D genes are given only for firm matches. The size field is filled for only some rows; it gives once, few, many or a size class.

J gene,clone size,V gene,CDR3 length,D gene,CDR3 DNA,CDR3 protein
TRBJ1-6,few,TRBV14,17,NA,TGTGCCAGCAGCCAAGATCTGGCAGGGTCGAGGAATTCACCCCTCCACTTT,CASSQDLAGSRNSPLHF
TRBJ2-7,many,TRBV28,16,NA,TGTGCCAGCAGTCCCCCCCGGAGGGGGGGATCCTACGAGCAGTACTTC,CASSPPRRGGSYEQYF
TRBJ2-2,many,TRBV7-9,14,NA,TGTGCCAGCAGCTCGGAGAAGGCAGCCGGGGAGCTGTTTTTT,CASSSEKAAGELFF
TRBJ2-3,few,TRBV9,16,TRBD2,TGTGCCAGCAGCCCCCGAACTAGCGGGGATATTGATACGCAGTATTTT,CASSPRTSGDIDTQYF
TRBJ2-3,many,TRBV5-4,11,NA,TGTGCCAGCAGCTTCGCAGATACGCAGTATTTT,CASSFADTQYF
TRBJ2-4,many,TRBV29-1,16,TRBD2,TGCAGCGTTGGGTCCCAAGCGGGGGCCCGCGGAGACATTCAGTACTTC,CSVGSQAGARGDIQYF
TRBJ2-7,few,TRBV5-1,15,TRBD1,TGCGCCAGCAGCTTGGAGGGACAGGCCGGGGACGAGCAGTACTTC,CASSLEGQAGDEQYF
TRBJ1-2,NA,TRBV29-1,13,NA,TGCAGCGCAACTACCAGGGAGAACTATGGCTACACCTTC,CSATTRENYGYTF
TRBJ2-5,NA,TRBV6-6,14,TRBD1,TGTGCCAGCAGGCTACCGGGACAGCAAGAGACCCAGTACTTC,CASRLPGQQETQYF
TRBJ1-2,NA,TRBV27,14,NA,TGTGCCAGCGGGATAGCAGAGGAGAGAGGCGGCTACACCTTC,CASGIAEERGGYTF
TRBJ1-4,few,TRBV10-1,12,NA,TGCGCCAGCATTTGGGGTTGCGAAAAACTGTTTTTT,CASIWGCEKLFF
TRBJ2-5,NA,TRBV2,11,NA,TGTGCCAGCAGAGTGGGCCTACCCCAGTACTTC,CASRVGLPQYF
TRBJ2-5,many,TRBV5-1,14,TRBD1,TGCGCCAGCAGCGCTGACAGGGTACAAGAGACCCAGTACTTC,CASSADRVQETQYF
TRBJ2-7,NA,TRBV4-2,15,TRBD1,TGTGCCAGCAGTCGACAGGGACCGCGTTCCTACGAGCAGTACTTC,CASSRQGPRSYEQYF
TRBJ1-1,NA,TRBV5-1,14,NA,TGCGCCAGCAGGTCACCTCCCTGGGACACTGAAGCTTTCTTT,CASRSPPWDTEAFF
TRBJ2-4,many,TRBV15,16,NA,TGTGCCACCAGCAGAGCAGGGATACTAGCCAAAAACATTCAGTACTTC,CATSRAGILAKNIQYF